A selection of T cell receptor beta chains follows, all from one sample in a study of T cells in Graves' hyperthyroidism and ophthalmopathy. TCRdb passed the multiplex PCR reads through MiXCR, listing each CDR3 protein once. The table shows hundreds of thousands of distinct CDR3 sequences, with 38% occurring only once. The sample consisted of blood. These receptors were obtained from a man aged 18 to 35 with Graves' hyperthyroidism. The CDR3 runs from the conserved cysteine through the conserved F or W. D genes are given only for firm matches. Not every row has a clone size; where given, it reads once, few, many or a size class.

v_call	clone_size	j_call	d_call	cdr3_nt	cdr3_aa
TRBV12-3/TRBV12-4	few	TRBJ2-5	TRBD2	TGTGCCAGCAGTTTTCGGACTAGCGGGAACCGGGAGACCCAGTACTTC	CASSFRTSGNRETQYF
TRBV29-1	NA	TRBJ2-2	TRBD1	TGCAGCGTTTTGTCAGGGGGCGACACCGGGGAGCTGTTTTTT	CSVLSGGDTGELFF
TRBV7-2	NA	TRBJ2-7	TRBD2	TGTGCCAGCAGCCGAATAGCGGGAGGACCTTCCTACGAGCAGTACTTC	CASSRIAGGPSYEQYF
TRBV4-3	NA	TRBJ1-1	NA	TGCGCCAGCAGCCAGGTGACGAGCCACATTGAAGCTTTCTTT	CASSQVTSHIEAFF
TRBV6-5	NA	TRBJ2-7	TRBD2	TGTGCCAGCAGCAGGGCGCCTAGCGGGAGAGACTATAAGGACGAGCAGTACTTC	CASSRAPSGRDYKDEQYF
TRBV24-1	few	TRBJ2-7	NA	TGTGCCACCAGTGACTCCGGGACCCACGAGCAGTACTTC	CATSDSGTHEQYF
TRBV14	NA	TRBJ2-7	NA	TGTGCCAGCAGCCAAATAGCCTCCTACGAGCAGTACTTC	CASSQIASYEQYF
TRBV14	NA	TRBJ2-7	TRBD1	TGTGCCAGCAGCCAGGCCACAGGGGGATACTACGAGCAGTACTTC	CASSQATGGYYEQYF
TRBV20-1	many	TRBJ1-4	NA	TGCAGTGCTAGGGACGGTGCTAATGAAAAACTGTTTTTT	CSARDGANEKLFF
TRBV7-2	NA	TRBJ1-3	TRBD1	TGTGCCAGCAGCCGGGACAGGTACTCTGGAAACACCATATATTTT	CASSRDRYSGNTIYF
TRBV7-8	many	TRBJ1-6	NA	TGTGCCAGTAATGAGGACAGTTATAATTCACCCCTCCACTTT	CASNEDSYNSPLHF
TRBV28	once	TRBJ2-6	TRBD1	TGTGCCAGCAGTTTTGGGACAGGGATCGGGGCCAACGTCCTGACTTTC	CASSFGTGIGANVLTF
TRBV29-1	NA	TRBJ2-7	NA	TGCAGCGTTGGGGGGTGGCGGGGCCGCTCCTACGAGCAGTACTTC	CSVGGWRGRSYEQYF
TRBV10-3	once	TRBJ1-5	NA	TGTGCCACCGGGACAAACTTACAGCCCCAGCATTTT	CATGTNLQPQHF
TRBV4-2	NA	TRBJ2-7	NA	TGTGCCAGCAGCCAAGATCAGATGGGGTACGAGCAGTACTTC	CASSQDQMGYEQYF
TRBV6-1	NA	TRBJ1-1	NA	TGTGCCAGCAGTCCCGGGCCCCAAGCTTTCTTT	CASSPGPQAFF
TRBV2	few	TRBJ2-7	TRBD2	TGTGCCAGCAGTGATGAGACTAGCGGTTCCTCCTACGAGCAGTACTTC	CASSDETSGSSYEQYF
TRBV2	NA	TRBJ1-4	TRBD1	TGTGCCAGCAGAAGGGACAGCTTAAATGAAAAACTGTTTTTT	CASRRDSLNEKLFF
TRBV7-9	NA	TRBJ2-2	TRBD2	TGCGCCAGCAGCTATCTAGCGGACCCGAACACCGGGGAGCTGTTTTTT	CASSYLADPNTGELFF
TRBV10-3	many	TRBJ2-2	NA	TGTGCCATCAGCAGGGACTTAGACACCGGGGAGCTGTTTTTT	CAISRDLDTGELFF
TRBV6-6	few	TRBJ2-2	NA	TGTGCCAGCAGTTACTCTGGTGGAAAGACCGGGGAGCTGTTTTTT	CASSYSGGKTGELFF
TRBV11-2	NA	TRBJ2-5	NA	TGCGCCAGCACCCTGAGGGGTCAAGAGACCCAGTACTTC	CASTLRGQETQYF
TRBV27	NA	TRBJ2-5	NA	TGTGCCAGCAGTTCCTTGGATCAGCCCCAGTACTTC	CASSSLDQPQYF
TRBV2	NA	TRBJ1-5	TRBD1	TGTGCCAGCCAGGGGACAGTCAATCAGCCCCAGCATTTT	CASQGTVNQPQHF
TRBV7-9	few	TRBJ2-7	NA	TGTGCCAGCAACTCCCCAATGGGGGCCTACGAGCAGTACTTC	CASNSPMGAYEQYF
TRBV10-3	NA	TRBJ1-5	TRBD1	TGTGCCAGCAGTTACCTCTCGGGACAGGTTGGCAATCAGCCCCAGCATTTT	CASSYLSGQVGNQPQHF
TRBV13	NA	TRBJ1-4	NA	TGTGCCAGCAGCCAGGGGTCCGGGACACCTGAAAAACTGTTTTTT	CASSQGSGTPEKLFF
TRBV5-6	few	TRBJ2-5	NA	TGTGCCAGCAGCTTATATACTAGCAGCAAAGAGACCCAGTACTTC	CASSLYTSSKETQYF
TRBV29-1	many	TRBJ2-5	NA	TGCAGCGTTTGGGGTCCGGGCCAAGAGACCCAGTACTTC	CSVWGPGQETQYF
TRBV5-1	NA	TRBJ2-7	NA	TGCGCCAGCAGCTGGGGGGGCAGGGGGCCCGACGAGCAGTACTTC	CASSWGGRGPDEQYF
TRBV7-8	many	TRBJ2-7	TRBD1	TGTGCCAGCAGCCCCAGGACAGGGGGAGGGTACGAGCAGTACTTC	CASSPRTGGGYEQYF
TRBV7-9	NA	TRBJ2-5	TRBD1	TGTGCCAGCAGCCTCAAAAGACAGGGGCCACAAGAGACCCAGTACTTC	CASSLKRQGPQETQYF
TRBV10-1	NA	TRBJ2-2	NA	TGCGCCAGCACCACTCCGGGGGTAAACACCGGGGAGCTGTTTTTT	CASTTPGVNTGELFF
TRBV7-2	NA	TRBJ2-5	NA	TGTGCCAGCAGCCCCGTGACCCAGTACTTC	CASSPVTQYF
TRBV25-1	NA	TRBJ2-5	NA	TGTGCCAGCAAGCTTGGGGGCAGGGAGACCCAGCACTTC	CASKLGGRETQHF
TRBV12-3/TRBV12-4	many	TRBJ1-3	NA	TGTGCCAGCAGAGTATCATCTGGAAACACCATATATTTT	CASRVSSGNTIYF
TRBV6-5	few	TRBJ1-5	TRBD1	TGTGCCAGCAGTTACGAGGACAGGGGTCAGCCCCAGCATTTT	CASSYEDRGQPQHF
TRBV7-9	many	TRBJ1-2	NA	TGTGCCAGCAGCTGGGGGGAGGATGGCTACACCTTC	CASSWGEDGYTF
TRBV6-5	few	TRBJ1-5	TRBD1	TGTGCCAGCAGTCCCTTGGACAGGGTAAATCAGCCCCAGCATTTT	CASSPLDRVNQPQHF